Listed below are T cell receptor beta chains from one sample, sequenced in a study of ipilimumab plus nivolumab after autologous stem cell transplantation. This table comes from immunoSEQ multiplex PCR, and its TCRdb copy is limited to in-frame clones, with some not included. The sample shows about 22,000 clones, around 74% of them seen only once. The sample consisted of PBMCs, taken in a trial of ipilimumab plus nivolumab as post-transplant consolidation. The receptors were sampled from a male donor with diffuse large B-cell lymphoma. The CDR3 runs from the conserved cysteine through the conserved F or W. D genes are given only for firm matches. Size is stated for part of the rows, as once, few or many counts, or as a class when the clone is expanded.

>TRBJ2-1|TRBV5-1|.|few|18
TGCGCCAGCAGCTTCACTGGCGGGGGCCGGAGCTCCTACAATGAGCAGTTCTTC
CASSFTGGGRSSYNEQFF
>TRBJ2-7|TRBV29-1|.|.|13
TGCAGCGTTTTGACGGGTAGCTCCTACGAGCAGTACTTC
CSVLTGSSYEQYF
>TRBJ1-2|TRBV10-3|.|.|15
TGTGCCATCAGTGAAAGGGGTCTCACGGGCTATGGCTACACCTTC
CAISERGLTGYGYTF
>TRBJ1-4|TRBV25-1|.|.|16
TGTGCCAGCAGTGAATATAGGGGGGGCATTAATGAAAAACTGTTTTTT
CASSEYRGGINEKLFF
>TRBJ2-3|TRBV11-3|TRBD2|.|15
TGTGCCAGCAGCGTAGCGGGACCTTCCGGAGATACGCAGTATTTT
CASSVAGPSGDTQYF
>TRBJ1-5|TRBV5-6|.|few|14
TGTGCCAGCAGCCGGACGGATAGCAATCAGCCCCAGCATTTT
CASSRTDSNQPQHF
>TRBJ1-2|TRBV4-1|TRBD1|.|15
TGCGCCAGCAGCCCTGGAGGGGGCCTCGTCTATGGCTACACCTTC
CASSPGGGLVYGYTF
>TRBJ1-4|TRBV5-5|TRBD1|.|14
TGTGCCAGCAGCTTGACAGGGGACATTGAAAAACTGTTTTTT
CASSLTGDIEKLFF
>TRBJ2-1|TRBV5-1|TRBD2|.|15
TGCGCCAGCAGCCCCGCAGCGGGAGCTAACAATGAGCAGTTCTTC
CASSPAAGANNEQFF
>TRBJ1-2|TRBV9|TRBD1|.|15
TGTGCCAGCAGCGTAACCGGACAGGGGATCTATGGCTACACCTTC
CASSVTGQGIYGYTF
>TRBJ1-2|TRBV7-8|.|.|14
TGTGCCAGCAGTCATACAGGGAAGGGCTATGGCTACACCTTC
CASSHTGKGYGYTF
>TRBJ2-3|TRBV7-3|.|.|11
TGTGCCAGCAGCTTAACTGATACGCAGTATTTT
CASSLTDTQYF
>TRBJ1-5|TRBV12-5|.|once|13
TGTGCTAGTGGTTTCGGGGGGGATCAGCCCCAGCATTTT
CASGFGGDQPQHF
>TRBJ2-5|TRBV18|TRBD2|.|14
TGTGCCAGCTCACCTAGCGGGGATAAAGAGACCCAGTACTTC
CASSPSGDKETQYF
>TRBJ2-1|TRBV30|.|.|14
TGTGCCTGGAGTGGACTTACAGGATACAATGAGCAGTTCTTC
CAWSGLTGYNEQFF
>TRBJ1-2|TRBV9|.|.|13
TGTGCCAGCAGCGTCACAGGGACGGGCGGCTACACCTTC
CASSVTGTGGYTF
>TRBJ2-1|TRBV4-2|TRBD1|.|17
TGTGCCAGCAGCCAAGGGGGGTCCCGTGACAGGGTCCGAGAGCAGTTCTTC
CASSQGGSRDRVREQFF
>TRBJ2-3|TRBV20-1|.|.|11
TGCAGTGCTAGATATGAGTCTACGCAGTATTTT
CSARYESTQYF
>TRBJ2-7|TRBV27|.|few|17
TGTGCCAGCAGTTTATTCCCCCCAGGGGACTACTCCTACGAGCAGTACTTC
CASSLFPPGDYSYEQYF
>TRBJ2-5|TRBV5-4|TRBD2|once|15
TGTGCCAGCAGCCTCGGGACTAGCGGCCCAGTAACCCAGTACTTC
CASSLGTSGPVTQYF
>TRBJ2-2|TRBV7-2|.|.|15
TGTGCCAGCAGCTTAGTACGGTCGAACACCGGGGAGCTGTTTTTT
CASSLVRSNTGELFF
>TRBJ2-3|TRBV6-5|TRBD1|.|15
TGTGCCAGCAGTTCCGGGACAGGGAAAGAGGATACGCAGTATTTT
CASSSGTGKEDTQYF
>TRBJ2-7|TRBV10-1|.|.|15
TGCGCCAGCAGTGAAGGGACTTCACGTTCCTACGAGCAGTACTTC
CASSEGTSRSYEQYF
>TRBJ1-2|TRBV5-1|.|.|15
TGCGCCAGCAGCCCCGGCGGGGGGGAGAGCGATGGCTACACCTTC
CASSPGGGESDGYTF
>TRBJ2-2|TRBV5-1|.|few|16
TGCGCCAGCAGCTTGGAGGTAGGCAGCAACACCGGGGAGCTGTTTTTT
CASSLEVGSNTGELFF
>TRBJ2-3|TRBV6-4|TRBD2|.|13
TGTGCCAGCAGTAGCGGGGGCACAGATACGCAGTATTTT
CASSSGGTDTQYF
>TRBJ1-2|TRBV5-4|TRBD1|.|16
TGTGCCAGCAGCCCTGCCGCCGGGACAGTCAACTATGGCTACACCTTC
CASSPAAGTVNYGYTF
>TRBJ1-2|TRBV19|TRBD1|.|13
TGTGCCAGTACCATAGGACAGGTGTATGGCTACACCTTC
CASTIGQVYGYTF